This T cell receptor beta chain was profiled in a study of blood T cell repertoires in COVID-19. Across the study: In each case, the material was cDNA or gDNA derived from T cells, B-cell-depleted T cells, or PBMCs.

Profiled with immunoSEQ multiplex PCR; TCRdb holds only in-frame clones, not every one. The sample shows about 45,000 clones, 75% to 85% of them seen only once. The CDR3 runs to 14 residues. The germline CDR1 and CDR2 sequences are MDHEN and SYDVKM. Losses at the gene ends were 6 bases for V and 5 bases for J; bases not matched to a gene: 2. Sequenced: peripheral blood. V is TRBV28 and J is TRBJ2-2; 11 nucleotides line up with TRBD1. The receptor was isolated from a man older than 75 in a cohort sampled during active COVID-19. The CDR3 nucleotides are TGTGCCAGCAGGGGGACAGGGGGTACCGGGGAGCTGTTTTTT. It translates to CASRGTGGTGELFF.